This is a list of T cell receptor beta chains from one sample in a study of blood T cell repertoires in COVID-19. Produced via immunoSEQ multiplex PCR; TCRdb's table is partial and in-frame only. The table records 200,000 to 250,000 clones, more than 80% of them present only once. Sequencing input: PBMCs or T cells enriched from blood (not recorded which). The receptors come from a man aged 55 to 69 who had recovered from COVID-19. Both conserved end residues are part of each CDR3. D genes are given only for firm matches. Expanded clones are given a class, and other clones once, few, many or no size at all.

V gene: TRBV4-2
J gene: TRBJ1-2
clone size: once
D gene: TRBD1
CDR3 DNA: TGTGCCAGCAGCCCGTCCGGGACAGGGACTAACTATGGCTACACCTTC
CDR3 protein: CASSPSGTGTNYGYTF

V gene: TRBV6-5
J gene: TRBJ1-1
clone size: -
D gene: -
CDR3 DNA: TGTGCCAGCAGTTACTCGGCGGGGGAGGCTGAAGCTTTCTTT
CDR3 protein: CASSYSAGEAEAFF

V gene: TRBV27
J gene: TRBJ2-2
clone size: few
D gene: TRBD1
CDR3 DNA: TGTGCCAGCAGTTCAAACAGGGGGCGAATCGGGGAGCTGTTTTTT
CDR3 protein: CASSSNRGRIGELFF

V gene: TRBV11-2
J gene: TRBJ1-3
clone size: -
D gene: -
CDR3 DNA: TGTGCCAGCAGCTTAACGGACGGGAGCTCTGGAAACACCATATATTTT
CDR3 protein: CASSLTDGSSGNTIYF

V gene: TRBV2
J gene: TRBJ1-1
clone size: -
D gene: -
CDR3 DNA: TGTGCCAGCAGTGGAGGAGGGATCGAAGCTTTCTTT
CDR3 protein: CASSGGGIEAFF

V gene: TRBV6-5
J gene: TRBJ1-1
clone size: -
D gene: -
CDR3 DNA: TGTGCCAGCAGTTTTCGACAAGACACTGAAGCTTTCTTT
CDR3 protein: CASSFRQDTEAFF

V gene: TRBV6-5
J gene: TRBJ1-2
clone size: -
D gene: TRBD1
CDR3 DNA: TGTGCCTCGAACCCGGGACAGGGTTTAGGCTACACCTTC
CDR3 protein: CASNPGQGLGYTF

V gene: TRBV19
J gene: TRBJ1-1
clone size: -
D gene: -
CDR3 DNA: TGTGCCAGTAAAGGGACACCGAACACTGAAGCTTTCTTT
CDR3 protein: CASKGTPNTEAFF

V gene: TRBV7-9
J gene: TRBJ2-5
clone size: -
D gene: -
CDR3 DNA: TGTGCCAGCAGCGCGAGATTTGGGGGCGGGGAGACCCAGTACTTC
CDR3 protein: CASSARFGGGETQYF

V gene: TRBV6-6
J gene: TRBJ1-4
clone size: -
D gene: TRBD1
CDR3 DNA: TGTGCCAGCCTTTCAGGGGGCGCAGGTGAAAAACTGTTTTTT
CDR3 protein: CASLSGGAGEKLFF

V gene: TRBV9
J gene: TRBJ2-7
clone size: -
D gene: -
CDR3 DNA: TGTGCCAGCAGCCCCCGACTTGCCTACGAGCAGTACTTC
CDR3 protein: CASSPRLAYEQYF

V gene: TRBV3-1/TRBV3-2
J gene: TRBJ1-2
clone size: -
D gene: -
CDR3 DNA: TGTGCCAGCAGCCAAGATCCTCAATCCGAGAGTGGCTACACCTTC
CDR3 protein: CASSQDPQSESGYTF

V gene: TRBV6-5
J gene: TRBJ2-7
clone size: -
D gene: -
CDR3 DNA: TGTGCCAGCAGACCGACAGGCCCCTACGAGCAGTACTTC
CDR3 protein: CASRPTGPYEQYF

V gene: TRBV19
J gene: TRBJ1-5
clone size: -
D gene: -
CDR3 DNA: TGTGCCAGTAGTACGGGGGGAGGGGTGGATCAGCCCCAGCATTTT
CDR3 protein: CASSTGGGVDQPQHF

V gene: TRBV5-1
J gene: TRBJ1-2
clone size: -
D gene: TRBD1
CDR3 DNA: TGCGCCAGCAGCTTGGGGGACAGAGATTTTAACTATGGCTACACCTTC
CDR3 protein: CASSLGDRDFNYGYTF

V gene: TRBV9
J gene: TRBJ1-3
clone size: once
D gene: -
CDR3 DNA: TGTGCCAGCAGCAGCAGGGACTTCTCTGGAAACACCATATATTTT
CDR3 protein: CASSSRDFSGNTIYF

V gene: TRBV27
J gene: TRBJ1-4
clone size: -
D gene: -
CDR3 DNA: TGTGCCAGCAGTTTATCCCCCGGACAGAGGAATAATGAAAAACTGTTTTTT
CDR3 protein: CASSLSPGQRNNEKLFF

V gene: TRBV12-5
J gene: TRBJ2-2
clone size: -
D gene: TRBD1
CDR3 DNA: TGTGCTAGTGGTAACGGACAGGATACCGGGGAGCTGTTTTTT
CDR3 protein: CASGNGQDTGELFF

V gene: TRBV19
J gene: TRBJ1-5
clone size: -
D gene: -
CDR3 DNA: TGTGCCAGTAGCCCCGAGTCTCAGCCCCAGCATTTT
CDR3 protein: CASSPESQPQHF

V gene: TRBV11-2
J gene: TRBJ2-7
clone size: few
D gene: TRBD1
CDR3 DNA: TGTGCCAGCAGCACCAACAGGGGTGGCTACGAGCAGTACTTC
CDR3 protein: CASSTNRGGYEQYF

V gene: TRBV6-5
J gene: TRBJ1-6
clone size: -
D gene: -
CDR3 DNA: TGTGCCAGCAGAGGGGGGGGTAATTCACCCCTCCACTTT
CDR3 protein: CASRGGGNSPLHF

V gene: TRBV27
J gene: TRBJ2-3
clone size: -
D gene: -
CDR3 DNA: TGTGCCAGCAGTTTTTCGACTAGCACAGATACGCAGTATTTT
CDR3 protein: CASSFSTSTDTQYF

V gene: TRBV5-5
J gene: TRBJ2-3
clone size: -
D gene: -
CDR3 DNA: TGTGCCAGCAGCTTGGGGGGACTCACAGATACGCAGTATTTT
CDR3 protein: CASSLGGLTDTQYF